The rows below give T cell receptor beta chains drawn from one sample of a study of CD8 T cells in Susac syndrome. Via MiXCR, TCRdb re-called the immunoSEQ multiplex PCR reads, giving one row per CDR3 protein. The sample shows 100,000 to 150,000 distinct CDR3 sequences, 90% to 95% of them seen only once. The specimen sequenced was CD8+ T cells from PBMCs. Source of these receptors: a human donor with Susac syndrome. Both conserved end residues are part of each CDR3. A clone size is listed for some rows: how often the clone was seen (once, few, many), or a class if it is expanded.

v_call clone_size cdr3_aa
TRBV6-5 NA CASSWGQGLLETQYF
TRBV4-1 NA CASSSSPQGADQPQHF
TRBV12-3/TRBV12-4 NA CASSSGGLGELFF
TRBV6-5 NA CASSSGTATHQPQHF
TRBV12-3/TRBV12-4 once CASSSSGPAGFGSSYEQYF
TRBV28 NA CASSPPLTGGSGYTF
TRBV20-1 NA CSARGLRVSDSGANVLTF
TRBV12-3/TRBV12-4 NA CASSSMPGTSAPYEQYF
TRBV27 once CASIMFWGANYNEQFF
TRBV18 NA CASSPTSGRAGNEQFF
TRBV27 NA CASSLSGKTDTQYF
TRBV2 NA CASSVSPTGSSYEQYF
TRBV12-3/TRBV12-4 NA CASSAGLTEAFF
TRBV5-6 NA CASSPPGTGGRETQYF
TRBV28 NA CASSYQDRGTYEQYF
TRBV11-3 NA CASSLGDSSGANVLTF
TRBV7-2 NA CASSLELAVADTQYF
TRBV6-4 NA CASSDSEEANVLTF
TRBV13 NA CASSFDSENEKLFF
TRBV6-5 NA CASSDGDSANYGYTF
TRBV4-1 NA CASTLGAEAFF
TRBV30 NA CAWTVSEYEQYF
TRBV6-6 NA CASSSAGVSYNEQFF
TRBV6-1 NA CASSPSTRDSSYNSPLHF
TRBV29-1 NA CSVDERTENTEAFF
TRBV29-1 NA CSVGWDGYTF
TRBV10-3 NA CASAPGTSGRKDEQFF